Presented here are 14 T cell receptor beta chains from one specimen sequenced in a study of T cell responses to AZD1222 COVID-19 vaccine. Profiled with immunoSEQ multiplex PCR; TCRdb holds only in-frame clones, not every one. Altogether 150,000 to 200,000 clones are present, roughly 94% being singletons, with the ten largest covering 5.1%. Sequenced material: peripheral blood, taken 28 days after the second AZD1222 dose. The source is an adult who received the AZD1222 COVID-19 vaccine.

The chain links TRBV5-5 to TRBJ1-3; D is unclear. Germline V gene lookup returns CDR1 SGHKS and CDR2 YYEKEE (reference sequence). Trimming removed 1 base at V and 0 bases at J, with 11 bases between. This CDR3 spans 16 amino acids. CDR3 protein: CASSLRPQTSGNTIYF. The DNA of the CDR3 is TGTGCCAGCAGCTTGCGGCCTCAAACCTCTGGAAACACCATATATTTT.

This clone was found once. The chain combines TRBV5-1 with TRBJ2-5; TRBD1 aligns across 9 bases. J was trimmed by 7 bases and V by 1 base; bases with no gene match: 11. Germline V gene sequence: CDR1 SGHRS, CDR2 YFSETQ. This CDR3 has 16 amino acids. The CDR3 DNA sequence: TGCGCCAGCAGCTTGACTGGACAGGGGACGGTAGGGACCCAGTACTTC. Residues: CASSLTGQGTVGTQYF.

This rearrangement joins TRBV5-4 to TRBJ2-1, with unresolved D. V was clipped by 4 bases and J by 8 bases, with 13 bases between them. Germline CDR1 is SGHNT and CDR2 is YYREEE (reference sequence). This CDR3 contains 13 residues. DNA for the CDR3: TGTGCCAGCAGCACGGAGACTCAGTATGAGCAGTTCTTC. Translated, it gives CASSTETQYEQFF.

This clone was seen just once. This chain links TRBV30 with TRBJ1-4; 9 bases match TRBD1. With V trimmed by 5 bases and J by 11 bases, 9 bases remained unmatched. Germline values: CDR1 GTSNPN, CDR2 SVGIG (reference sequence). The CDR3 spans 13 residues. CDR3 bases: TGTGCCTGGGGTAGACAGGGGGTCGGGAAACTGTTTTTT. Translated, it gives CAWGRQGVGKLFF.

DNA of the CDR3: TGTGCCAGCAGTGAGACAGTCTATGGCTACACCTTC. It codes for CASSETVYGYTF. The gene calls are TRBV2 and TRBJ1-2; possible D gene TRBD1, 5 bases. Trimming left V 3 bases short and J 4 bases short, with 6 bases between. The CDR3 is 12 residues long. Germline CDR1 SNHLY, CDR2 FYNNEI.

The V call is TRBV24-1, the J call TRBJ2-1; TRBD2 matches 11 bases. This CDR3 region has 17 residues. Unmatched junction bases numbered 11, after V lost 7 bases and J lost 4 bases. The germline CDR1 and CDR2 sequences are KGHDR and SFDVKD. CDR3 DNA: TGTGCCACCAGCAAAACTAGCGGGAGTATATCATACAATGAGCAGTTCTTC. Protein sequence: CATSKTSGSISYNEQFF.

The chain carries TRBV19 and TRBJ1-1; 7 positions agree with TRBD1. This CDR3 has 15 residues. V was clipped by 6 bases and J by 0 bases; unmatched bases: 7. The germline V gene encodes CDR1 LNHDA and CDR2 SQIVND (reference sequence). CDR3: CASSRADRLNTEAFF. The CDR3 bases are TGTGCCAGTAGCCGAGCGGACAGGCTGAACACTGAAGCTTTCTTT. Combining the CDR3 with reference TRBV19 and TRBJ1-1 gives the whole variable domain DGGITQSPKYLFRKEGQNVTLSCEQNLNHDAMYWYRQDPGQGLRLIYYSQIVNDFQKGDIAEGYSVSREKKESFPLTVTSAQKNPTAFYLCASSRADRLNTEAFFGQGTRLTVV.

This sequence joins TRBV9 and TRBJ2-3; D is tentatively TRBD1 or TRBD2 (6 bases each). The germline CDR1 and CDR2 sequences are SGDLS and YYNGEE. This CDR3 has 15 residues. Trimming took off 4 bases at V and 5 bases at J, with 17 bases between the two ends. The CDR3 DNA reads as TGTGCCAGCAGCCCCCGGGGGCGGAAACTAGATACGCAGTATTTT. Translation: CASSPRGRKLDTQYF.

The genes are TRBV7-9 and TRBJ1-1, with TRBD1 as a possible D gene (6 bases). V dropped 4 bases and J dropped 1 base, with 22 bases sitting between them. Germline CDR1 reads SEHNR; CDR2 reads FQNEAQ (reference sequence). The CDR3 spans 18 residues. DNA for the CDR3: TGTGCCAGCAGCTGGGCCGGGGGCCGTTCGGAAAGGAACACTGAAGCTTTCTTT. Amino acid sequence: CASSWAGGRSERNTEAFF.

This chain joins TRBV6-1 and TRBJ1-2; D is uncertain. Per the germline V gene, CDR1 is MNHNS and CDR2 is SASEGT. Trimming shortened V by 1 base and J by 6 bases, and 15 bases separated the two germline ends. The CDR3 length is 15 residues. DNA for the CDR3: TGTGCCAGCAGTGAAGACGTAGGAGGGATAAATGGCTACACCTTC. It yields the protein CASSEDVGGINGYTF.

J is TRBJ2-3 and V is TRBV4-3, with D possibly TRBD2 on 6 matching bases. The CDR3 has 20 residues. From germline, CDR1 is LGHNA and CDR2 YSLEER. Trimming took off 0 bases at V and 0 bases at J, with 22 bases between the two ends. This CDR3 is CASSQEAYERALVSTDTQYF. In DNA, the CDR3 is TGCGCCAGCAGCCAAGAAGCGTACGAGCGGGCCTTGGTAAGCACAGATACGCAGTATTTT.

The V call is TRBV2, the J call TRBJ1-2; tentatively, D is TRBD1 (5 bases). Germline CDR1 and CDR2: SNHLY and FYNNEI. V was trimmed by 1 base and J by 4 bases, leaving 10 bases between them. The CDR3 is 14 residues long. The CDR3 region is CASSEVGEGYGYTF. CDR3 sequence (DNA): TGTGCCAGCAGTGAAGTGGGGGAGGGCTATGGCTACACCTTC.

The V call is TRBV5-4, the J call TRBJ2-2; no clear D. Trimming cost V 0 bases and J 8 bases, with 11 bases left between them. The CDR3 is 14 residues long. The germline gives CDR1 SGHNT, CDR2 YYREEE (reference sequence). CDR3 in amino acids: CASSLELAGGELFF. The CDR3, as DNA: TGTGCCAGCAGCTTGGAGTTAGCCGGAGGGGAGCTGTTTTTT.

CDR3 in DNA: TGTGCCAGCAGCCCCTCCCAGCCCGGGGGGGCTTTCTTT. It yields the protein CASSPSQPGGAFF. The chain links TRBV3-1 (or the pseudogene TRBV3-2) to TRBJ1-1, with D tentatively TRBD1 (5 bases). Germline V gene lookup returns CDR1 LGHDT and CDR2 YNNKEL (reference sequence). V gave up 4 bases and J gave up 11 bases, with 17 bases separating them. The CDR3 runs to 13 residues.